Listed below are T cell receptor beta chains from one sample, sequenced in a study of blood T cells in healthy people across ages. TCRdb reprocessed the 5' RACE reads with MiXCR, giving one entry per CDR3 protein. The sample lists about 1,600,000 distinct CDR3 sequences, approximately 38% occurring once. The material sequenced was blood. These receptors all come from a woman under 30 in good health. Each CDR3 is given with its conserved first and last residue. The D gene is left open where the match is weak. Some rows have no size entry. The others give once, few or many, or a class for an expanded clone.

v_gene: TRBV4-1; abundance: .; d_gene: TRBD2; j_gene: TRBJ2-5; CDR3aa: CASSQDSGTTLRGEQYF; CDR3nt: TGCGCCAGCAGCCAAGACTCAGGGACTACACTCCGAGGAGAGCAGTACTTC
v_gene: TRBV6-5; abundance: few; d_gene: TRBD1; j_gene: TRBJ1-2; CDR3aa: CASSTSRDSYGYTF; CDR3nt: TGTGCCAGCAGTACCAGCCGGGACAGCTATGGCTACACCTTC
v_gene: TRBV18; abundance: .; d_gene: .; j_gene: TRBJ2-3; CDR3aa: CASSSGRGQDTDTQYF; CDR3nt: TGTGCCAGCTCATCCGGCCGGGGGCAGGACACAGATACGCAGTATTTT
v_gene: TRBV5-1; abundance: few; d_gene: .; j_gene: TRBJ2-5; CDR3aa: CASSLQGTETQYF; CDR3nt: TGCGCCAGCAGCCTTCAGGGAACGGAGACCCAGTACTTC
v_gene: TRBV10-3; abundance: once; d_gene: .; j_gene: TRBJ2-7; CDR3aa: CATKVSADSVQYF; CDR3nt: TGTGCCACCAAGGTGTCGGCGGACTCGGTGCAGTACTTC
v_gene: TRBV5-1; abundance: few; d_gene: TRBD1; j_gene: TRBJ2-7; CDR3aa: CASSLADRGTEQYF; CDR3nt: TGCGCCAGCAGCTTGGCCGACAGGGGTACCGAGCAGTACTTC
v_gene: TRBV3-1; abundance: .; d_gene: TRBD1; j_gene: TRBJ2-1; CDR3aa: CASSQGDSTEQFF; CDR3nt: TGTGCCAGCAGCCAAGGGGACAGTACAGAGCAGTTCTTC
v_gene: TRBV7-9; abundance: .; d_gene: TRBD1; j_gene: TRBJ1-2; CDR3aa: CASSPDRRRQGRHGYTF; CDR3nt: TGTGCCAGCAGCCCCGACCGACGACGACAGGGGCGGCATGGCTACACCTTC
v_gene: TRBV12-3/TRBV12-4; abundance: few; d_gene: TRBD2; j_gene: TRBJ2-3; CDR3aa: CASSPLSGSADTQYF; CDR3nt: TGTGCCAGCAGCCCCCTTAGCGGGAGCGCAGATACGCAGTATTTT
v_gene: TRBV4-1; abundance: few; d_gene: .; j_gene: TRBJ1-1; CDR3aa: CASSQEGLGLNTEAFF; CDR3nt: TGCGCCAGCAGCCAAGAAGGGCTGGGACTGAACACTGAAGCTTTCTTT
v_gene: TRBV6-1; abundance: .; d_gene: TRBD2; j_gene: TRBJ2-3; CDR3aa: CASSPEYRTSGSVDTQYF; CDR3nt: TGTGCCAGCAGTCCCGAATACCGGACTAGCGGGAGTGTAGATACGCAGTATTTT
v_gene: TRBV20-1; abundance: .; d_gene: .; j_gene: TRBJ2-1; CDR3aa: CSAVDISRDNEQFF; CDR3nt: TGCAGTGCTGTGGACATCTCGCGTGACAATGAGCAGTTCTTC
v_gene: TRBV6-5; abundance: .; d_gene: .; j_gene: TRBJ2-3; CDR3aa: CASSTGLGLSTDTQYF; CDR3nt: TGTGCCAGCAGTACCGGATTAGGTCTTAGCACAGATACGCAGTATTTT
v_gene: TRBV4-2; abundance: .; d_gene: TRBD1; j_gene: TRBJ1-2; CDR3aa: CASSHGPGQDNYGYTF; CDR3nt: TGTGCCAGCAGCCACGGACCGGGACAGGATAACTATGGCTACACCTTC
v_gene: TRBV12-3/TRBV12-4; abundance: .; d_gene: TRBD1; j_gene: TRBJ2-2; CDR3aa: CASRRQGAGELFF; CDR3nt: TGTGCCAGCAGACGACAGGGCGCCGGGGAGCTGTTTTTT
v_gene: TRBV7-9; abundance: .; d_gene: TRBD2; j_gene: TRBJ2-1; CDR3aa: CASSVREYLAGQNNEQFF; CDR3nt: TGTGCCAGCAGCGTAAGGGAATACCTAGCGGGCCAGAACAATGAGCAGTTCTTC
v_gene: TRBV29-1; abundance: .; d_gene: .; j_gene: TRBJ2-7; CDR3aa: CSEGSFSYEQYF; CDR3nt: TGCAGCGAAGGGAGCTTCTCCTACGAGCAGTACTTC
v_gene: TRBV6-1; abundance: few; d_gene: .; j_gene: TRBJ2-1; CDR3aa: CAGSPGRVSSYNEQFF; CDR3nt: TGTGCCGGCAGCCCGGGGCGTGTGAGCTCCTACAATGAGCAGTTCTTC
v_gene: TRBV3-1; abundance: once; d_gene: .; j_gene: TRBJ1-4; CDR3aa: CASSPRQNEKLFF; CDR3nt: TGTGCCAGCAGCCCAAGACAGAATGAAAAACTGTTTTTT
v_gene: TRBV12-5; abundance: .; d_gene: TRBD2; j_gene: TRBJ2-1; CDR3aa: CASAKDPGPGLAAWNEQFF; CDR3nt: TGTGCTAGTGCGAAGGACCCCGGGCCGGGACTAGCTGCGTGGAATGAGCAGTTCTTC
v_gene: TRBV10-2; abundance: .; d_gene: TRBD2; j_gene: TRBJ2-2; CDR3aa: CASSRGLAGRELFF; CDR3nt: TGCGCCAGCAGTAGGGGACTAGCGGGCAGGGAGCTGTTTTTT
v_gene: TRBV10-2; abundance: .; d_gene: TRBD2; j_gene: TRBJ2-1; CDR3aa: CASRLTSGRATLGNEQFF; CDR3nt: TGCGCCAGCAGGTTGACTAGCGGGAGGGCAACCCTGGGCAATGAGCAGTTCTTC
v_gene: TRBV9; abundance: once; d_gene: .; j_gene: TRBJ1-1; CDR3aa: CASSVGWGPNTEAFF; CDR3nt: TGTGCCAGCAGCGTAGGTTGGGGGCCCAACACTGAAGCTTTCTTT